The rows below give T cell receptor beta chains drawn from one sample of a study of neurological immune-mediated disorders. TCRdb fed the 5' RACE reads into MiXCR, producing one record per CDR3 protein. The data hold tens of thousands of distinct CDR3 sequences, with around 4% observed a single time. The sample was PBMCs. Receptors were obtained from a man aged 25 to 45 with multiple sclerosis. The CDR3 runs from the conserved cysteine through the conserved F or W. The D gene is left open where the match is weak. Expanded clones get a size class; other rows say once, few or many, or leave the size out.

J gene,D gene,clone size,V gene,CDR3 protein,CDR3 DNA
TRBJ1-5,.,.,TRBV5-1,CASSLEGHQPQNF,TGCGCCAGCAGCTTGGAGGGTCATCAGCCCCAGAATTTT
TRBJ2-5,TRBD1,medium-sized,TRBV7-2,CASSYQSGQEGETQYF,TGTGCCAGCAGCTACCAGTCGGGACAGGAGGGAGAGACCCAGTACTTC
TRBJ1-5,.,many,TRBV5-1,CASSATEAGQPQHF,TGCGCCAGCAGCGCGACAGAAGCCGGCCAGCCCCAGCATTTT
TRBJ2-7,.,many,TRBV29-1,CSVQWVGTGSYEQYF,TGCAGCGTTCAATGGGTGGGTACAGGGTCCTACGAGCAGTACTTC
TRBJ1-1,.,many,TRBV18,CASSPMASQNTEAFF,TGTGCCAGCTCACCTATGGCTTCGCAAAACACTGAAGCTTTCTTT
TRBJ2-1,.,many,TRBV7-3,CASSLNHNEQFF,TGTGCCAGCAGCTTAAATCACAATGAGCAGTTCTTC
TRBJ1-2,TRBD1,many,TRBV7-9,CASSLGTGGSYGYTF,TGTGCCAGCAGCTTAGGGACAGGGGGCTCCTATGGCTACACCTTC
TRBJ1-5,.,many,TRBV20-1,CSAQPYSTAGGNQPQHF,TGCAGTGCGCAGCCCTACTCGACAGCCGGGGGCAATCAGCCCCAGCATTTT
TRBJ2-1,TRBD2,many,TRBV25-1,CASSHSLAGVYNEQFF,TGTGCCAGCAGCCATTCACTAGCGGGAGTCTACAATGAGCAGTTCTTC
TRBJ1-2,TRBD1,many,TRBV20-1,CSANLQGADYGYTF,TGCAGTGCTAACCTACAGGGGGCGGACTATGGCTACACCTTC
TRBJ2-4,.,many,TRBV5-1,CASSLDGTTNIQYF,TGCGCCAGCAGCTTGGATGGGACGACAAACATTCAGTACTTC